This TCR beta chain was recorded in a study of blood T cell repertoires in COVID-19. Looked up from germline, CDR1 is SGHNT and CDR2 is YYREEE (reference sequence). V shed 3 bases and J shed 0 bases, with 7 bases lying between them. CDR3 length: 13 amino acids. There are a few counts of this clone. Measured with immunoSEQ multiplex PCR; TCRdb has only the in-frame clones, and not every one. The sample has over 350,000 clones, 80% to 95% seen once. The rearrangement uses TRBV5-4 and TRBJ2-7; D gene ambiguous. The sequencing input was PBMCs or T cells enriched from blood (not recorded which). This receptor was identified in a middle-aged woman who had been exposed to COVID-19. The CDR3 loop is CASSSQSSYEQYF. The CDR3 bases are TGTGCCAGCAGCTCACAGTCCTCCTACGAGCAGTACTTC.